Below, 23 T cell receptor beta chains from the same sample are listed, as sequenced in a study of control samples from healthy donors and cancer patients. Some clones are missing from TCRdb's copy, which holds only in-frame ones; the method was immunoSEQ multiplex PCR. The sample lists 140,000 or so clones; about nine tenths were seen once. The sequencing sample was made of blood. Receptors were obtained from a man younger than 45 in good health.

Turning to this clone: This sample includes further DNA sequences coding for the same CDR3. The gene calls are TRBV4-3 and TRBJ2-7, with D possibly being TRBD1 (6 bases). Germline CDR1 and CDR2: LGHNA and YSLEER. The CDR3 is made up of 13 amino acids. The ends were cut back, 1 base at V and 3 bases at J, with 7 bases in the middle. The CDR3 sequence is CASSQGGGYEQYF. In nucleotides, the CDR3 is TGCGCCAGCAGCCAAGGAGGGGGCTACGAGCAGTACTTC.

The J gene is TRBJ1-5, the V gene TRBV9, with D unresolved. Germline V gene data show CDR1 as SGDLS and CDR2 as YYNGEE. V lost 2 bases, J lost 7 bases, and 10 bases lay in between. The CDR3 contains 13 residues. The CDR3 spells CASSVDLIQPQHF. In nucleotides, the CDR3 is TGTGCCAGCAGCGTTGACCTCATCCAGCCCCAGCATTTT. The full variable domain, with the rest looked up from reference TRBV9 and TRBJ1-5, is DSGVTQTPKHLITATGQRVTLRCSPRSGDLSVYWYQQSLDQGLQFLIQYYNGEERAKGNILERFSAQQFPDLHSELNLSSLELGDSALYFCASSVDLIQPQHFGDGTRLSIL.

This chain connects TRBV19 to TRBJ1-4; 7 bases match TRBD1. J lost 0 bases, V lost 7 bases, and 8 bases had no gene match. Per germline, CDR1 LNHDA and CDR2 SQIVND (reference sequence). The CDR3 covers 16 residues. CDR3: CASKRTGVATNEKLFF. The DNA for the CDR3 is TGTGCCAGTAAAAGGACAGGCGTAGCAACTAATGAAAAACTGTTTTTT.

The V gene is TRBV6-2 or TRBV6-3, the J gene TRBJ2-7; D gene ambiguous. Deletions cut 3 bases from V and 2 bases from J, with 8 bases between. The length of the CDR3 is 13 residues. Germline V gene sequence: CDR1 MNHEY, CDR2 SVGEGT. In DNA, the CDR3 is TGTGCCAGCAGTTATGGGATTCCCTACGAGCAGTACTTC. Encoded protein: CASSYGIPYEQYF.

The chain uses TRBV7-9 and TRBJ1-4; D might be TRBD1 (6 bases). The CDR3 has 15 amino acids. Germline V gene lookup returns CDR1 SEHNR and CDR2 FQNEAQ (reference sequence). V lost 5 bases and J 4 bases, leaving 14 bases between the germline ends. CDR3 loop: CASSPAGAFNEKLFF. In DNA, the CDR3 is TGTGCCAGCAGCCCAGCAGGGGCCTTTAATGAAAAACTGTTTTTT.

This chain links TRBV29-1 with TRBJ1-5; no firm D call. V lost 6 bases to trimming and J lost 0 bases, with 12 bases between them. This CDR3 contains 14 residues. Germline-derived CDR1 and CDR2 are SQVTM and ANQGSEA. CDR3 protein: CSVTINNSNQPQHF. In DNA form, the CDR3 reads TGCAGCGTCACGATTAATAATAGCAATCAGCCCCAGCATTTT.

J is TRBJ1-3 and V is TRBV4-1, with D possibly being TRBD1 (6 bases). The CDR3 has 16 amino acids. V gave up 0 bases and J gave up 2 bases, with 11 bases separating them. Germline V gives CDR1 MGHRA, CDR2 YSYEKL. The chain's CDR3 is CASSQDTGATGNTIYF. The CDR3, as DNA: TGCGCCAGCAGCCAAGATACGGGGGCGACTGGAAACACCATATATTTT.

The V gene is TRBV29-1, the J gene TRBJ1-5; D gene ambiguous. The germline CDR1 and CDR2 sequences are SQVTM and ANQGSEA. V gave up 4 bases and J gave up 0 bases, with 7 bases separating them. The CDR3 contains 13 residues. In nucleotides, the CDR3 is TGCAGCGTTGCCCTGAATAGCAATCAGCCCCAGCATTTT. Protein: CSVALNSNQPQHF. Drawing the rest from reference TRBV29-1 and TRBJ1-5, the complete variable domain is SAVISQKPSRDICQRGTSLTIQCQVDSQVTMMFWYRQQPGQSLTLIATANQGSEATYESGFVIDKFPISRPNLTFSTLTVSNMSPEDSSIYLCSVALNSNQPQHFGDGTRLSIL.

The chain combines TRBV5-6 with TRBJ2-5; D might be TRBD2 (5 bases). CDR3 length: 15 residues. Trimming stripped 5 bases from V and 3 bases from J, with 17 bases between. CDR1 is SGHDT, CDR2 YYEEEE, per germline. The CDR3 DNA sequence: TGTGCCAGCAGACTAGTCGACGGGCTGAAAGAGACCCAGTACTTC. It is translated as CASRLVDGLKETQYF.

This rearrangement joins TRBV19 to TRBJ2-1; tentative D call: TRBD2 (5 bases). Trimming pared 4 bases from V and 1 base from J, leaving 14 bases between. The CDR3 sequence is 16 residues long. CDR1 and CDR2 from the germline V gene are LNHDA and SQIVND (reference sequence). CDR3 residues: CASSTYEGRSYNEQFF. In DNA, the CDR3 is TGTGCCAGTAGTACCTACGAGGGCAGATCCTACAATGAGCAGTTCTTC.

This chain's CDR3 is CASSPSLLGEDTQYF. DNA for the CDR3: TGTGCCAGCAGCCCAAGTTTGTTGGGGGAGGATACGCAGTATTTT. The chain employs TRBV3-1 (or the pseudogene TRBV3-2) and TRBJ2-3, with D possibly being TRBD1 or TRBD2 (5 bases each). This CDR3 has 15 amino acids. Looked up from germline, CDR1 is LGHDT and CDR2 is YNNKEL (reference sequence). V was cut by 4 bases and J by 6 bases, with 17 bases left in between.

CDR3 in DNA: TGTGCCAGCAGCTTGGTGGGGAAACATTCACCCCTCCACTTT. Its protein product is CASSLVGKHSPLHF. The chain has TRBV5-4 and TRBJ1-6, with no clear D. The CDR3 consists of 14 residues. Trimming stripped 0 bases from V and 8 bases from J, with 9 bases between. The germline V gene has CDR1 SGHNT and CDR2 YYREEE (reference sequence).

The chain is built from TRBV9 and TRBJ2-3, with unresolved D. Germline V lookup: CDR1 SGDLS, CDR2 YYNGEE. V was clipped by 0 bases and J by 4 bases, with 9 bases between them. The CDR3 has 14 residues. The CDR3 DNA is TGTGCCAGCAGCGTAGGTTCAACTGCAGATACGCAGTATTTT. It codes for CASSVGSTADTQYF.

By share of the sample, this clone is medium-sized. The chain is built from TRBV28 and TRBJ1-5; 11 bases fit TRBD1. The V segment lost 4 bases and the J segment 9 bases; nucleotides outside the gene matches: 5. This CDR3 is 14 amino acids long. Germline V CDR1 and CDR2: MDHEN, SYDVKM. DNA for the CDR3: TGTGCCAGCAGTTGGACAGGGGGCGCGGGGCCCCAGCATTTT. Translating gives CASSWTGGAGPQHF.

The chain carries TRBV6-2 or TRBV6-3 and TRBJ2-3; D might be TRBD1 or TRBD2, each matching 5 bases. Trimming pared 6 bases from V and 4 bases from J, leaving 17 bases between. The CDR3 sequence is 15 residues long. Germline V gives CDR1 MNHEY, CDR2 SVGEGT. CDR3: CASSRDRIRADTQYF. The CDR3 DNA reads as TGTGCCAGCAGCCGGGACCGGATCCGAGCAGATACGCAGTATTTT.

V usage is TRBV6-1 and J usage is TRBJ2-7; the match to TRBD1 covers 11 bases. V shed 2 bases and J 3 bases; nucleotides not matched to a gene: 6. Germline V gene lookup returns CDR1 MNHNS and CDR2 SASEGT. This CDR3 contains 16 residues. The CDR3 loop reads CASSEKAGTGGYEQYF. The CDR3 bases are TGTGCCAGCAGTGAAAAAGCGGGGACAGGGGGCTACGAGCAGTACTTC.

This clone has just a few counts. The rearrangement joins TRBV7-2 to TRBJ1-3; D call uncertain. Between the trimmed V and J ends, which lost 0 bases and 2 bases, there was a span of 8 bases. CDR1 is SGHTA, CDR2 FQGNSA, per germline. This CDR3 comprises 15 residues. The CDR3 nucleotides are TGTGCCAGCAGCTTAGCGGGTTCTACTGGAAACACCATATATTTT. Residues: CASSLAGSTGNTIYF.

This chain uses TRBV19 with TRBJ2-1; D gene uncertain. Trimming removed 3 bases at V and 7 bases at J, with 16 bases between. The germline V gene encodes CDR1 LNHDA and CDR2 SQIVND (reference sequence). The CDR3 loop spans 15 amino acids. CDR3 nucleotide sequence: TGTGCCAGTAGTATGGCCAGGAGCCTACGGAATGAGCAGTTCTTC. As protein: CASSMARSLRNEQFF.

The V gene is TRBV9, the J gene TRBJ1-6; D call uncertain. The CDR3 length is 15 residues. V shed 0 bases and J shed 6 bases, with 10 bases lying between them. Germline V gene data show CDR1 as SGDLS and CDR2 as YYNGEE. CDR3 DNA: TGTGCCAGCAGCGTAGATCGGGGAGCTAATTCACCCCTCCACTTT. Protein: CASSVDRGANSPLHF.

V gene TRBV15 combines with J gene TRBJ1-5, with D unresolved. V was pared by 2 bases and J by 0 bases, with 5 bases between. Per germline, CDR1 LNHNV and CDR2 YYDKDF (reference sequence). The CDR3 is 14 amino acids. The CDR3 reads CATSRLSSNQPQHF. The CDR3 DNA reads TGTGCCACCAGCAGATTGTCTAGCAATCAGCCCCAGCATTTT.

The sample holds one count of this clone. The rearrangement uses TRBV9 and TRBJ1-1; D ambiguous. Between the trimmed V and J ends, which lost 0 bases and 7 bases, there was a span of 10 bases. Germline lookup yields CDR1 SGDLS and CDR2 YYNGEE. This CDR3 contains 13 residues. The CDR3 spells CASSVEVLDEAFF. The CDR3 coding sequence is TGTGCCAGCAGCGTAGAAGTACTGGATGAAGCTTTCTTT.

The gene calls are TRBV4-1 and TRBJ2-5; 7 nucleotides agree with TRBD2. The germline gives CDR1 MGHRA, CDR2 YSYEKL. The CDR3 has 16 residues. Losses at the gene ends were 0 bases for V and 4 bases for J; bases not matched to a gene: 8. CDR3 DNA sequence: TGCGCCAGCAGCCAAGATCGTGGCGGGGAGGGAGAGACCCAGTACTTC. Protein product: CASSQDRGGEGETQYF.

The rearrangement joins TRBV7-2 to TRBJ1-1; D unresolved. Germline CDR1 and CDR2: SGHTA and FQGNSA. The germline V and J ends were trimmed by 0 bases and 0 bases, with 5 bases remaining between them. This CDR3 is built from 14 residues. DNA of the CDR3: TGTGCCAGCAGCTTAGCAACGGTGAACACTGAAGCTTTCTTT. Its translation is CASSLATVNTEAFF.